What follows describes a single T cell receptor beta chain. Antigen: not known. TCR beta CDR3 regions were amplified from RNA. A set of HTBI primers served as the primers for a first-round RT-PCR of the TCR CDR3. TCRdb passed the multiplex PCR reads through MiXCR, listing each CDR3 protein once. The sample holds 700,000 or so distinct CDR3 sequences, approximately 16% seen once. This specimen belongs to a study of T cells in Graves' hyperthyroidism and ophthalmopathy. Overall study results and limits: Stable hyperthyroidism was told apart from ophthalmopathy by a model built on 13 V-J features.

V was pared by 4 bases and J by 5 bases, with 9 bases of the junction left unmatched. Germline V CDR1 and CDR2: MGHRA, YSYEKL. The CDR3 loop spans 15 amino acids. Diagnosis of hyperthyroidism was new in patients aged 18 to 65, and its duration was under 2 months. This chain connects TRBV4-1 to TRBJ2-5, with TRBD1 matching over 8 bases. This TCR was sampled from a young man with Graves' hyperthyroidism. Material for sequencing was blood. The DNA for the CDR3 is TGCGCCAGCAGCCGAGGACAGGGAGGAGATGAGACCCAGTACTTC. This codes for CASSRGQGGDETQYF.